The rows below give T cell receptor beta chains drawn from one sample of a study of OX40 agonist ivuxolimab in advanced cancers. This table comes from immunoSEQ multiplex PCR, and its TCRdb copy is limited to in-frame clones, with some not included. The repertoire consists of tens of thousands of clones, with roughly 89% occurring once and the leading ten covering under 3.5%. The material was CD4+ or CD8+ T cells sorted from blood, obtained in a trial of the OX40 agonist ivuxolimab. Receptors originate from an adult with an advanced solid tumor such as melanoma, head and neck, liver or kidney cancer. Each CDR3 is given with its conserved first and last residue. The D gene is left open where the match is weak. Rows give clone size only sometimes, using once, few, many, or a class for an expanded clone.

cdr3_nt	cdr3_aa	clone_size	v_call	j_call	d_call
TGTGCCACCAGAGTACAGGGAAACACTGAAGCTTTCTTT	CATRVQGNTEAFF	NA	TRBV15	TRBJ1-1	NA
TGTGCCAGCAGCTTGGGGGCTTTACAAGAGACCCAGTACTTC	CASSLGALQETQYF	NA	TRBV7-2	TRBJ2-5	NA
TGTGCCAGCAGTTCCAAAGCCAGGGGTATTGGCTATGGCTACACCTTC	CASSSKARGIGYGYTF	NA	TRBV27	TRBJ1-2	NA
TGTGCCAGCTCACCGGGGGGGGCGCGGGAGCAGTACTTC	CASSPGGAREQYF	NA	TRBV18	TRBJ2-7	NA
TGTGCCAGCACCCTCGGGACAGGTTCCTACGAGCAGTACTTC	CASTLGTGSYEQYF	NA	TRBV7-8	TRBJ2-7	TRBD1
TGCGCCAGCAGCTCGGAACGCTTCGGGAGCATGGAGACCCAGTACTTC	CASSSERFGSMETQYF	NA	TRBV5-1	TRBJ2-5	NA
TGCGCCAGCAGCTGGGACAGGGGGAACACCGGGGAGCTGTTTTTT	CASSWDRGNTGELFF	NA	TRBV5-1	TRBJ2-2	TRBD1
TGCGCCAGCAGTGAGTCGAAGTTCTATGGCTACACCTTC	CASSESKFYGYTF	NA	TRBV10-1	TRBJ1-2	NA
TGTGCCAGCAGACAAGACGGGCGCTCCTACGAGCAGTACTTC	CASRQDGRSYEQYF	once	TRBV7-9	TRBJ2-7	NA
TGCGCCAGCAGCTTACCTACAGGGGGAGCAGATACGCAGTATTTT	CASSLPTGGADTQYF	NA	TRBV5-1	TRBJ2-3	TRBD1
TGTGCCAGCAGCCAGACAGGGATAACTGAAGCTTTCTTT	CASSQTGITEAFF	NA	TRBV4-2	TRBJ1-1	TRBD1
TGTGCCACCAGCAGCCATGTTAACAGAGAGACCCAGTACTTC	CATSSHVNRETQYF	NA	TRBV15	TRBJ2-5	NA
TGTGCCTGGAGTGTAGGGGGGGGGACTGAAGCTTTCTTT	CAWSVGGGTEAFF	NA	TRBV30	TRBJ1-1	NA